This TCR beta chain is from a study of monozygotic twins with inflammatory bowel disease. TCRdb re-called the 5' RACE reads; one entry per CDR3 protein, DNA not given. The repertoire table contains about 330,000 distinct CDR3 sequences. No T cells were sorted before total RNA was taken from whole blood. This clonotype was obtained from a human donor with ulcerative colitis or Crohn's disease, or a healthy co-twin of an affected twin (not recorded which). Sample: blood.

Here the CDR3 reads CASSSMRLVSYEQYF. V is TRBV13 and J is TRBJ2-7; TCRdb names TRBD2, which stays unverified in the absence of DNA. CDR3 length: 15 residues. CDR1 is PRHDT and CDR2 is FYEKMQ in the germline V gene (reference sequence).